Below are 32 T cell receptor beta chains sequenced from a single sample in a study of cytomegalovirus exposure and HLA in healthy donors. Use of 60 Vbeta and 13 Jbeta primers characterized the PCR. Sequenced by immunoSEQ multiplex PCR; TCRdb stores in-frame clones only, minus some. The sample yields approximately 88,000 clones, 76% seen once. The sequenced material came from PBMCs. These receptors originate from a young man in good health and CMV-seropositive.

This sequence joins TRBV20-1 and TRBJ2-5; 7 nucleotides agree with TRBD2. Trimming removed 7 bases from V and 5 bases from J; junction bases left unmatched: 4. CDR3 length: 11 amino acids. Germline V gene sequence: CDR1 DFQATT, CDR2 SNEGSKA (reference sequence). The CDR3 coding sequence is TGCAGTGAGTCGCGGGGGGAGACCCAGTACTTC. Translating it yields CSESRGETQYF.

This clone was seen just once. The chain employs TRBV6-5 and TRBJ2-5, with TRBD2 as a possible D gene (6 bases). This CDR3 has 14 residues. V lost 2 bases and J 5 bases, leaving 12 bases between the germline ends. The V gene's germline CDR1 is MNHEY and CDR2 SVGAGI. CDR3 protein: CASSYAGRKETQYF. The CDR3 region has the DNA TGTGCCAGCAGTTACGCAGGGAGGAAGGAGACCCAGTACTTC.

The chain employs TRBV6-5 and TRBJ1-2; D might be TRBD1 (5 bases). Trimming took 1 base from V and 2 from J, leaving 14 bases between them. The CDR3 is made up of 16 amino acids. Germline loops: CDR1 MNHEY, CDR2 SVGAGI. The CDR3 DNA is TGTGCCAGCAGTTACTTACGGGCAGGGTCGAACTATGGCTACACCTTC. Encoded protein: CASSYLRAGSNYGYTF.

The gene calls are TRBV5-6 and TRBJ1-4, with 7 bases identical to TRBD1. The CDR3 has 15 amino acids. Germline loops: CDR1 SGHDT, CDR2 YYEEEE. With V trimmed by 4 bases and J by 10 bases, 13 bases remained unmatched. The DNA for the CDR3 is TGTGCCAGCAGCGGCCGACAGGGTTTTCCCCCAAAACTGTTTTTT. Protein: CASSGRQGFPPKLFF.

V gene TRBV5-1 combines with J gene TRBJ2-5; D is unclear. V gave up 0 bases and J gave up 4 bases, with 4 bases separating them. Germline V gives CDR1 SGHRS, CDR2 YFSETQ. CDR3 length: 12 amino acids. The CDR3 spells CASSLAGETQYF. The CDR3 region has the DNA TGCGCCAGCAGCTTGGCCGGAGAGACCCAGTACTTC.

This clone has a handful of counts. The chain recombines TRBV10-3 with TRBJ1-1; D not resolved. With 11 bases removed from V and 1 base from J, the gap between germline ends came to 17 bases. Germline CDR1 and CDR2: ENHRY and SYGVKD. This CDR3 comprises 14 residues. The DNA of the CDR3 is TGTGCCTCCCTTGGTGAGCCCAAGAACACTGAAGCTTTCTTT. Residues: CASLGEPKNTEAFF.

The DNA for the CDR3 is TGTGCCAGCTGGGACAGGGGGTACAATGAGCAGTTCTTC. It specifies CASWDRGYNEQFF. V is TRBV6-1 and J is TRBJ2-1, with 11 positions matching TRBD1. J was trimmed by 4 bases and V by 8 bases; bases with no gene match: 1. CDR3 length equals 13 residues. Per the germline V gene, CDR1 is MNHNS and CDR2 is SASEGT.

The rearrangement uses TRBV9 and TRBJ1-2; 12 bases are shared with TRBD1. Germline V CDR1 and CDR2: SGDLS, YYNGEE. The trim removed 0 bases at V and 6 bases at J, leaving 12 bases unmatched. CDR3 size: 18 residues. The CDR3 DNA follows: TGTGCCAGCAGCGTAGAAGGGTCTCCGGGACAGGGGGCGGATGGCTACACCTTC. Translation gives CASSVEGSPGQGADGYTF.

In regard to this clone: At one of its ends the junction is not consistent with the germline gene, which may arise from a read error. The chain employs TRBV7-7 and TRBJ2-5; 8 bases map to TRBD2. This CDR3 has 15 amino acids. Germline V gene sequence: CDR1 SSHAT, CDR2 FNYEAQ (reference sequence). CDR3 nucleotide sequence: TGTGCTAGCAGCTTGAGCGGGGGCCGGGAAGAGACCCAGTACTTC. It codes for CASSLSGGREETQYF. Based on the CDR3 plus reference TRBV7-7 and TRBJ2-5, the full variable domain is GAGVSQSPRYKVTKRGQDVTLRCDPISSHATLYWYQQALGQGPEFLTYFNYEAQPDKSGLPSDRFSAERPEGSISTLTIQRTEQRDSAMYRCASSLSGGREETQYFGPGTRLLVL.

This sequence joins TRBV30 and TRBJ2-5, with TRBD2 as a possible D gene (6 bases). Germline assignment: CDR1 GTSNPN and CDR2 SVGIG (reference sequence). The ends were cut back, 2 bases at V and 10 bases at J, with 11 bases in the middle. The CDR3 has 11 residues. The CDR3 nucleotides are TGTGCCTGGAGTCTCGGGACTGTCCAGTACTTC. Residues: CAWSLGTVQYF.

The chain carries TRBV2 and TRBJ1-5, with D possibly being TRBD1 (6 bases). The CDR3 contains 14 residues. Trimming left V 3 bases short and J 7 bases short, with 13 bases between. Germline V CDR1 and CDR2: SNHLY, FYNNEI. The CDR3, as DNA: TGTGCCAGCAGTGAGTGGGACACGCGACAGCCCCAGCATTTT. Amino acid sequence: CASSEWDTRQPQHF.

CDR3 nucleotides: TGTGCCTGGGACCCGGGACTAGCGGGAGGGCCGGGCGAGCAGTACTTC. Translating gives CAWDPGLAGGPGEQYF. The chain combines TRBV30 with TRBJ2-7; 16 nucleotides match TRBD2. Germline CDR1 GTSNPN, CDR2 SVGIG (reference sequence). V trimming: 5 bases; J trimming: 6 bases; junction bases outside the gene matches: 10. The CDR3 has 16 amino acids.

The chain couples TRBV25-1 to TRBJ1-1; TRBD1 matches 7 bases. The ends lost 6 bases at V and 6 bases at J; junction bases unmatched: 7. Germline-derived CDR1 and CDR2 are MGHDK and SYGVNS. This CDR3 spans 13 amino acids. In DNA form, the CDR3 reads TGTGCCAGCAGGGAGGGGGACAGCCCTGAAGCTTTCTTT. It translates to CASREGDSPEAFF. The full variable domain, completed using reference TRBV25-1 and TRBJ1-1, is EADIYQTPRYLVIGTGKKITLECSQTMGHDKMYWYQQDPGMELHLIHYSYGVNSTEKGDLSSESTVSRIRTEHFPLTLESARPSHTSQYLCASREGDSPEAFFGQGTRLTVV.

The V call is TRBV4-3, the J call TRBJ2-7, with 10 bases lining up with TRBD2. Germline CDR1 reads LGHNA; CDR2 reads YSLEER. V trimming: 0 bases; J trimming: 6 bases; junction bases outside the gene matches: 5. This CDR3 spans 15 amino acids. The CDR3 here is CASSQESSGRAEQYF. CDR3 bases: TGCGCCAGCAGCCAAGAATCCAGCGGGAGGGCCGAGCAGTACTTC.

The chain combines TRBV5-1 with TRBJ1-2; a possible D gene is TRBD1 (6 bases). V lost 0 bases, J lost 4 bases, and 13 bases lay in between. The germline V gene encodes CDR1 SGHRS and CDR2 YFSETQ. This CDR3 has 15 amino acids. The CDR3 region has the DNA TGCGCCAGCAGCTTGGAAGCAGGGGTGGCCTATGGCTACACCTTC. Encoded protein: CASSLEAGVAYGYTF.

This clone has just a few counts. This rearrangement joins TRBV9 to TRBJ2-3; 10 positions agree with TRBD2. The CDR3 runs to 16 residues. In germline, CDR1 is SGDLS, CDR2 YYNGEE. With 5 bases clipped from V and 2 bases from J, the junction kept 8 bases outside the gene matches. The CDR3 sequence is CASSVSSGGTTDTQYF. The CDR3, as DNA: TGTGCCAGCAGTGTATCTAGCGGGGGAACCACAGATACGCAGTATTTT.

V usage is TRBV19 and J usage is TRBJ2-2, with D unresolved. V lost 3 bases to trimming and J lost 4 bases, with 6 bases between them. Germline loops: CDR1 LNHDA, CDR2 SQIVND (reference sequence). CDR3 length equals 13 residues. CDR3 nucleotides: TGTGCCAGTAGTATTAGTCCCACCGGGGAGCTGTTTTTT. It specifies CASSISPTGELFF.

The V gene is TRBV15, the J gene TRBJ1-1; TRBD1 might be the D (6 bases). Trimming shortened V by 0 bases and J by 5 bases, and 10 bases separated the two germline ends. The CDR3 runs 14 residues. The V gene's germline CDR1 is LNHNV and CDR2 YYDKDF (reference sequence). DNA of the CDR3: TGTGCCACCAGCAGAGAGGGGGGGGCGACTGAAGCTTTCTTT. It encodes CATSREGGATEAFF.

This clone appeared a few times. The rearrangement uses TRBV25-1 and TRBJ1-4; D is ambiguous. Germline values: CDR1 MGHDK, CDR2 SYGVNS. The CDR3 is made up of 12 amino acids. V lost 6 bases, J lost 2 bases, and 4 bases lay in between. The CDR3 region is CASSRTNEKLFF. CDR3 nucleotide sequence: TGTGCCAGCAGCCGTACTAATGAAAAACTGTTTTTT.

This rearrangement joins TRBV7-9 to TRBJ2-6; a weak D match, TRBD1 (6 bases). CDR1 SEHNR and CDR2 FQNEAQ come from the germline V gene (reference sequence). The CDR3 spans 18 residues. The ends were cut back, 4 bases at V and 0 bases at J, with 16 bases in the middle. The DNA for the CDR3 is TGTGCCAGCAGCTCCTCTGGGGGCGCCTACTCTGGGGCCAACGTCCTGACTTTC. Amino acid sequence: CASSSSGGAYSGANVLTF.

This rearrangement joins TRBV5-4 to TRBJ2-1, with TRBD1 matching 10 bases. The CDR3 loop spans 16 amino acids. The V gene end was trimmed by 4 bases and the J gene end by 8 bases; junction bases not matched to a gene: 12. Germline V lookup: CDR1 SGHNT, CDR2 YYREEE (reference sequence). The CDR3 sequence: CASSPTGTGVLHEQFF. CDR3 DNA: TGTGCCAGCAGCCCAACCGGGACAGGGGTTCTCCATGAGCAGTTCTTC. Full variable domain (missing parts from reference TRBV5-4 and TRBJ2-1): ETGVTQSPTHLIKTRGQQVTLRCSSQSGHNTVSWYQQALGQGPQFIFQYYREEENGRGNFPPRFSGLQFPNYSSELNVNALELDDSALYLCASSPTGTGVLHEQFFGPGTRLTVL.

This clone was seen a handful of times. The chain has TRBV6-5 and TRBJ1-1; no firm D call. The CDR3 consists of 14 residues. Per the germline V gene, CDR1 is MNHEY and CDR2 is SVGAGI. Trimming left V 6 bases short and J 1 base short, with 12 bases between. The CDR3 protein is CASRLGGGNTEAFF. The CDR3 nucleotides read TGTGCCAGCAGACTCGGAGGTGGGAACACTGAAGCTTTCTTT.

The chain links TRBV27 to TRBJ2-7; D might be TRBD2 (6 bases). Germline-derived CDR1 and CDR2 are MNHEY and SMNVEV (reference sequence). Trimming removed 8 bases from V and 0 bases from J, with 14 bases in between. This CDR3 is built from 14 residues. CDR3 protein: CASQELGGSYEQYV. DNA for the CDR3: TGTGCCAGCCAAGAGCTGGGAGGCTCCTACGAGCAGTACGTC.

The sample holds a few counts of this clone. This chain connects TRBV6-1 to TRBJ1-4; maybe TRBD1 (5 bases). V lost 6 bases and J 5 bases, leaving 13 bases between the germline ends. CDR1 and CDR2 (germline): MNHNS, SASEGT. CDR3 length: 14 residues. The CDR3 reads CASRLQALNEKLFF. The CDR3 DNA is TGTGCCAGCAGGCTACAGGCTCTGAATGAAAAACTGTTTTTT.

This chain connects TRBV2 to TRBJ1-5, with 11 bases aligning to TRBD1. Germline loops: CDR1 SNHLY, CDR2 FYNNEI. The J segment lost 8 bases and the V segment lost 5 bases, leaving 5 bases of the junction unmatched. This CDR3 spans 14 amino acids. The CDR3 nucleotides read TGTGCCAGCAGTATCGGGACAGGGGGAAAGCCCCAGCATTTT. It translates to CASSIGTGGKPQHF.

In its sample, this clone was seen once. This rearrangement joins TRBV6-1 to TRBJ1-2; D remains ambiguous. This CDR3 contains 16 residues. V dropped 3 bases and J dropped 8 bases, with 22 bases sitting between them. Per the germline V gene, CDR1 is MNHNS and CDR2 is SASEGT. The CDR3 nucleotides read TGTGCCAGCAGTGAGGGTCTTATTCGGGGAGCGGGAGGCTACACCTTC. As protein: CASSEGLIRGAGGYTF.

The J gene is TRBJ2-7, the V gene TRBV30, with 8 bases matching TRBD1. The V and J ends lost 4 bases and 4 bases, in that order; junction bases with no gene match: 9. CDR1 GTSNPN and CDR2 SVGIG come from the germline V gene (reference sequence). This CDR3 has 14 amino acids. CDR3 DNA: TGTGCCTGGACTGACAGGGGCGCAAATTACGAGCAGTACGTC. Encoded protein: CAWTDRGANYEQYV.

This chain joins TRBV30 and TRBJ2-7; a possible D gene is TRBD2 (6 bases). V was shortened by 3 bases and J by 6 bases, with 30 bases between the two germline ends. CDR1 is GTSNPN and CDR2 is SVGIG in the germline V gene (reference sequence). The CDR3 is 18 amino acids. The CDR3 sequence is CAWRLPLPRLDAGPEQYF. The CDR3 region has the DNA TGTGCCTGGAGACTACCCCTCCCGCGACTAGATGCGGGTCCCGAGCAGTACTTC.

The gene calls are TRBV5-1 and TRBJ2-7; the match to TRBD2 covers 9 bases. The CDR3 spans 13 residues. CDR1 and CDR2 (germline): SGHRS, YFSETQ. J was trimmed by 2 bases and V by 6 bases; bases with no gene match: 3. CDR3 sequence reads: CASTSGDTYEQYF. The CDR3 DNA reads as TGCGCCAGCACTAGCGGGGATACCTACGAGCAGTACTTC.

This clone occurred once. The chain links TRBV28 to TRBJ1-5; unclear D gene. Germline assignment: CDR1 MDHEN and CDR2 SYDVKM. CDR3 length equals 17 residues. Trimming removed 4 bases at V and 0 bases at J, with 16 bases between. CDR3 DNA sequence: TGTGCCAGCAGTTCCTCATTTCGGGAGGATAGCAATCAGCCCCAGCATTTT. Protein: CASSSSFREDSNQPQHF.

The V call is TRBV4-1, the J call TRBJ1-1, with 9 bases lining up with TRBD1. The CDR3 extends over 16 amino acids. Germline assignment: CDR1 MGHRA and CDR2 YSYEKL. The J segment lost 1 base and the V segment lost 1 base, leaving 4 bases of the junction unmatched. This CDR3 reads CASSQGIQGANTEAFF. The CDR3 region has the DNA TGCGCCAGCAGCCAAGGAATACAGGGGGCGAACACTGAAGCTTTCTTT.

This chain's CDR3 is CASSNTRVETQYF. CDR3 coding DNA: TGTGCCAGTAGTAATACCCGGGTAGAGACCCAGTACTTC. The V gene is TRBV19, the J gene TRBJ2-5; D gene uncertain. The V gene's germline CDR1 is LNHDA and CDR2 SQIVND (reference sequence). Between the trimmed V and J ends, which lost 4 bases and 4 bases, there was a span of 10 bases. The CDR3 has 13 residues.